A selection of T cell receptor beta chains follows, all from one sample in a study of graft-versus-host responses after intestinal transplantation. The repertoire was sequenced with immunoSEQ multiplex PCR; TCRdb's copy has only in-frame clones and lacks some. The sample lists over 45,000 clones, 90% to 95% occurring once. These TCRs are of unknown antigen specificity. Specimen: unstimulated CD4+ T cells sorted from spleen or lymph node cells, collected before transplant. All receptors derive from a human donor who was the organ donor for an intestinal transplant. The CDR3 runs from the conserved cysteine through the conserved F or W. The order of the fields is V gene, J gene, D gene, clone size, CDR3 DNA, CDR3 protein. D genes are given only for firm matches. The size of a clone is reported for some rows only, either as once, few or many, or as a class for expanded clones.

v_gene: TRBV4-1; j_gene: TRBJ2-7; d_gene: TRBD1; abundance: NA; CDR3nt: TGCGCCAGCAGCCGCATCTCAAAACAGGGAGGCGGGGGACAGGGGAACTACGAGCAGTACTTC; CDR3aa: CASSRISKQGGGGQGNYEQYF
v_gene: TRBV7-2; j_gene: TRBJ2-1; d_gene: TRBD2; abundance: NA; CDR3nt: TGTGCCAGCAGCTGGACTAGCTACAATGAGCAGTTCTTC; CDR3aa: CASSWTSYNEQFF
v_gene: TRBV4-1; j_gene: TRBJ2-3; d_gene: NA; abundance: NA; CDR3nt: TGCGCCAGCAGCTCTCGAGCGGGCCTAAGCACAGATACGCAGTATTTT; CDR3aa: CASSSRAGLSTDTQYF
v_gene: TRBV19; j_gene: TRBJ2-1; d_gene: NA; abundance: NA; CDR3nt: TGTGCCAGTAGCATTTCTCGGTGGTCTGGGGATGAGCAGTTCTTC; CDR3aa: CASSISRWSGDEQFF
v_gene: TRBV7-9; j_gene: TRBJ2-7; d_gene: TRBD1; abundance: few; CDR3nt: TGTGCCAGCAGCTTAGCGGGGGCTACGAGGGGGCTGAACGAGCAGTACTTC; CDR3aa: CASSLAGATRGLNEQYF
v_gene: TRBV10-3; j_gene: TRBJ2-7; d_gene: NA; abundance: once; CDR3nt: TGTGCCATCAGTAGGGACACCTACTACGAGCAGTACTTC; CDR3aa: CAISRDTYYEQYF
v_gene: TRBV7-2; j_gene: TRBJ2-1; d_gene: NA; abundance: NA; CDR3nt: TGTGCCAGCAGCTTAGACAGGTACGACAATGAGCAGTTCTTC; CDR3aa: CASSLDRYDNEQFF
v_gene: TRBV5-1; j_gene: TRBJ2-3; d_gene: TRBD2; abundance: NA; CDR3nt: TGCGCCAGCATGTTTGGGCGGGGGGGCCTCGCAGATACGCAGTATTTT; CDR3aa: CASMFGRGGLADTQYF
v_gene: TRBV7-3; j_gene: TRBJ2-7; d_gene: TRBD1; abundance: NA; CDR3nt: TGTGCCAGCAGCTTAGACAGGGGGCACGAGCAGTACTTC; CDR3aa: CASSLDRGHEQYF
v_gene: TRBV6-6; j_gene: TRBJ1-2; d_gene: TRBD1; abundance: NA; CDR3nt: TGTGCCAGCCGAACAGGGGGCGTTGGCTACACCTTC; CDR3aa: CASRTGGVGYTF
v_gene: TRBV19; j_gene: TRBJ2-6; d_gene: TRBD1; abundance: NA; CDR3nt: TGTGCCAGTTCTGACAGGGGGCTTGGGGCCAACGTCCTGACTTTC; CDR3aa: CASSDRGLGANVLTF
v_gene: TRBV27; j_gene: TRBJ2-7; d_gene: NA; abundance: few; CDR3nt: TGTGCCAGCAGTTTAGCAGGGTTGGGACCCTCCTACGAGCAGTACTTC; CDR3aa: CASSLAGLGPSYEQYF
v_gene: TRBV19; j_gene: TRBJ2-7; d_gene: NA; abundance: NA; CDR3nt: TGTGCCAGTAGTATTTCGGGTTACGAGCAGTACTTC; CDR3aa: CASSISGYEQYF
v_gene: TRBV11-1; j_gene: TRBJ2-1; d_gene: TRBD2; abundance: NA; CDR3nt: TGTGCCAGCAGCCCTCCGGGACTAGTATCGGCTGAGCAGTTCTTC; CDR3aa: CASSPPGLVSAEQFF
v_gene: TRBV30; j_gene: TRBJ2-2; d_gene: TRBD2; abundance: NA; CDR3nt: TGTGCCTGGACTAGCGGGGGCATATACACCGGGGAGCTGTTTTTT; CDR3aa: CAWTSGGIYTGELFF
v_gene: TRBV9; j_gene: TRBJ2-1; d_gene: NA; abundance: NA; CDR3nt: TGTGCCAGCAGCGTATATTATGTTAGCTCCTACAATGAGCAGTTCTTC; CDR3aa: CASSVYYVSSYNEQFF
v_gene: TRBV6-6; j_gene: TRBJ1-2; d_gene: NA; abundance: NA; CDR3nt: TGTGCCAGCAGTTACCGCGGAGGGACTAATGGCTACACCTTC; CDR3aa: CASSYRGGTNGYTF
v_gene: TRBV19; j_gene: TRBJ2-7; d_gene: NA; abundance: once; CDR3nt: TGTGCCAGTAGTACTGCCTACGAGCAGTACTTC; CDR3aa: CASSTAYEQYF
v_gene: TRBV19; j_gene: TRBJ1-2; d_gene: NA; abundance: once; CDR3nt: TGTGCCAGTAGTATCCACAAATCGGGCTATGGCTACACCTTC; CDR3aa: CASSIHKSGYGYTF
v_gene: TRBV5-1; j_gene: TRBJ1-2; d_gene: NA; abundance: NA; CDR3nt: TGCGCCAGCAGAAGAACCTCTGGGGGAAGTAGCTATGGCTACACCTTC; CDR3aa: CASRRTSGGSSYGYTF
v_gene: TRBV4-1; j_gene: TRBJ2-2; d_gene: TRBD1; abundance: NA; CDR3nt: TGCGCCAGCAGTCCTAGGCAGGGGGTTCCCGGGGAGCTGTTTTTT; CDR3aa: CASSPRQGVPGELFF
v_gene: TRBV2; j_gene: TRBJ1-5; d_gene: NA; abundance: NA; CDR3nt: TGTGCCAGCAGTGATCTGGGATCGGGGAATCAGCCCCAGCATTTT; CDR3aa: CASSDLGSGNQPQHF
v_gene: TRBV5-4; j_gene: TRBJ1-1; d_gene: NA; abundance: NA; CDR3nt: TGTGCCAGCAGCTTGGCCGGGGGAGCCACTGAAGCTTTCTTT; CDR3aa: CASSLAGGATEAFF
v_gene: TRBV5-1; j_gene: TRBJ1-1; d_gene: NA; abundance: NA; CDR3nt: TGCGCCAGCAGCTTGGGAATGAACACTGAAGCTTTCTTT; CDR3aa: CASSLGMNTEAFF
v_gene: TRBV2; j_gene: TRBJ2-1; d_gene: TRBD2; abundance: NA; CDR3nt: TGTGCCAGCAGCTGGACTAGCGGGGGTTCCAATGAGCAGTTCTTC; CDR3aa: CASSWTSGGSNEQFF
v_gene: TRBV6-5; j_gene: TRBJ1-1; d_gene: TRBD1; abundance: NA; CDR3nt: TGTGCCAGCAGCCGAGGACAGGGAACTGAAGCTTTCTTT; CDR3aa: CASSRGQGTEAFF
v_gene: TRBV9; j_gene: TRBJ2-1; d_gene: NA; abundance: NA; CDR3nt: TGTGCCAGCAGCCCCCGGGGCAGTTACAATGAGCAGTTCTTC; CDR3aa: CASSPRGSYNEQFF
v_gene: TRBV30; j_gene: TRBJ2-5; d_gene: NA; abundance: NA; CDR3nt: TGTGCCGGGAACATGTTAAGGGGAGAAACCCAGTACTTC; CDR3aa: CAGNMLRGETQYF
v_gene: TRBV9; j_gene: TRBJ2-1; d_gene: NA; abundance: NA; CDR3nt: TGTGCCAGCAGCGTAGCCGTGGGGGGCCCCCCCTACAATGAGCAGTTCTTC; CDR3aa: CASSVAVGGPPYNEQFF
v_gene: TRBV10-3; j_gene: TRBJ1-6; d_gene: TRBD1; abundance: NA; CDR3nt: TGTGCCATCAGTGAGTCTTCAGGGGGGTCACCCCTCCACTTT; CDR3aa: CAISESSGGSPLHF
v_gene: TRBV11-2; j_gene: TRBJ2-3; d_gene: TRBD1; abundance: NA; CDR3nt: TGTGCCAGCAGCCGACAGGGGGCAAAACCCACAGATACGCAGTATTTT; CDR3aa: CASSRQGAKPTDTQYF
v_gene: TRBV5-1; j_gene: TRBJ2-5; d_gene: TRBD2; abundance: NA; CDR3nt: TGCGCCAGCAGCTTGTCTAGCGGGGGGGTCAAAGAGACCCAGTACTTC; CDR3aa: CASSLSSGGVKETQYF
v_gene: TRBV29-1; j_gene: TRBJ1-1; d_gene: NA; abundance: NA; CDR3nt: TGCAGCGTTGAGCAGAGAGGGTTTAACACTGAAGCTTTCTTT; CDR3aa: CSVEQRGFNTEAFF
v_gene: TRBV7-2; j_gene: TRBJ1-5; d_gene: NA; abundance: NA; CDR3nt: TGTGCCAGCAGCTTAGACGGGTATCAGCCCCAGCATTTT; CDR3aa: CASSLDGYQPQHF
v_gene: TRBV5-4; j_gene: TRBJ1-1; d_gene: NA; abundance: NA; CDR3nt: TGTGCCAGCAGCTTGGGTGCGACGGTGAACACTGAAGCTTTCTTT; CDR3aa: CASSLGATVNTEAFF
v_gene: TRBV9; j_gene: TRBJ2-7; d_gene: NA; abundance: NA; CDR3nt: TGTGCCAGCAGCGGAAGCGGGCGCCACGAGCAGTACTTC; CDR3aa: CASSGSGRHEQYF
v_gene: TRBV10-3; j_gene: TRBJ1-5; d_gene: TRBD1; abundance: NA; CDR3nt: TGTGCCATCAGACAGGGGGCGGACAATCAGCCCCAGCATTTT; CDR3aa: CAIRQGADNQPQHF
v_gene: TRBV4-1; j_gene: TRBJ2-7; d_gene: TRBD1; abundance: once; CDR3nt: TGCGCCAGCAGCCCCCCGGGACAGCCGTACGAGCAGTACTTC; CDR3aa: CASSPPGQPYEQYF
v_gene: TRBV9; j_gene: TRBJ2-7; d_gene: NA; abundance: NA; CDR3nt: TGTGCCAGCAGCGTAGAAAAGGGAGGTCTCATCAACGAGCAGTACTTC; CDR3aa: CASSVEKGGLINEQYF
v_gene: TRBV15; j_gene: TRBJ2-3; d_gene: NA; abundance: NA; CDR3nt: TGTGCCACCAGCAGAGATAGATGGGGAATCACAGATACGCAGTATTTT; CDR3aa: CATSRDRWGITDTQYF
v_gene: TRBV11-3; j_gene: TRBJ1-1; d_gene: NA; abundance: once; CDR3nt: TGTGCCAGCAAGTCTAAGGGCACTGAAGCTTTCTTT; CDR3aa: CASKSKGTEAFF